Below, one TCR beta chain is given with its context. Its antigen is not identified. Only in-frame clones appear in the TCRdb table, and some are missing; sequencing was by immunoSEQ multiplex PCR. The sample lists 16,000 or so clones; roughly 90% were seen once. The CDR3 extends over 14 amino acids. CDR1 and CDR2 (germline): MGHRA, YSYEKL. Deletions cut 0 bases from V and 4 bases from J, with 6 bases between. This entry belongs to a study of T cell repertoires in ileal Crohn's disease. Study background: Thiopurines (about ten) or anti-TNF agents (around 17) were given postoperatively to about half. Study-wide results and caveats: Compared with CD4 T cells, sorted CD8 cells carried more expanded clones.

The sample's time point: inflamed ileum from the surgical specimen. The receptor was isolated from an adult with Crohn's disease. The sequenced sample consisted of ileal tissue. The chain joins TRBV4-1 to TRBJ1-4; D is unresolved. DNA of the CDR3: TGCGCCAGCAGCCAAGAGGTTTATAATGAAAAACTGTTTTTT. It encodes CASSQEVYNEKLFF.